Reported below is one TCR beta chain. Germline-derived CDR1 and CDR2 are SGHTA and FQGNSA. With 3 bases clipped from V and 2 bases from J, the junction kept 6 bases outside the gene matches. CDR3 size: 16 residues. The sample is drawn from a study of blood T cells in healthy people across ages. At the level of the study: About one barcoded TCR beta cDNA was captured per two T cells.

Sample-barcoded 5' priming and a J-beta primer mix drove a second PCR of 7 to 11 cycles. Carrying 12 random nucleotides, a template-switch adaptor labeled each individual cDNA molecule. TCRdb called the 5' RACE reads again in MiXCR, with one record for every CDR3 protein. The sample lists 1.5 million to 2 million distinct CDR3 sequences, approximately 30% occurring once. Isolated PBMCs totaled at least 6.5 million in each sample. The chain is built from TRBV7-2 and TRBJ2-7; 11 bases fit TRBD2. This TCR was recovered from a woman in her twenties or thirties in good health. Sample: blood. The CDR3 here is CASSFNSGRATYEQYF. DNA for the CDR3: TGTGCCAGCAGCTTCAATAGCGGGAGGGCCACCTACGAGCAGTACTTC.